The 6 T cell receptor beta chains presented below share a single source sample, sequenced in a study of shared clonotypes between healthy human individuals. Here immunoSEQ multiplex PCR was the method, and the copy in TCRdb shows in-frame clones only, minus some. The sample contains over a million clones, roughly 97% of which appear only once. Sequencing was carried out using naive CD4+ T cells sorted from blood. Subset described: CD45RA+ positively selected. Every receptor here comes from a young man in good health.

V is TRBV9 and J is TRBJ2-1, with 14 positions matching TRBD2. J gave up 6 bases and V 4 bases, and 9 bases lay outside the gene matches. Germline V gene sequence: CDR1 SGDLS, CDR2 YYNGEE. The CDR3 loop spans 17 amino acids. The CDR3 here is CASSTGLAGVSINEQFF. Written as DNA, the CDR3 is TGTGCCAGCAGCACGGGACTAGCGGGAGTGTCCATCAATGAGCAGTTCTTC.

The chain recombines TRBV29-1 with TRBJ1-1; no definite D call. The germline V gene encodes CDR1 SQVTM and CDR2 ANQGSEA. V lost 7 bases and J lost 8, with 11 bases in between. The CDR3 covers 10 residues. CDR3 protein: CSGVVREAFF. CDR3 in DNA: TGCAGCGGAGTGGTCAGAGAAGCTTTCTTT.

This clone is a singleton in its sample. J is TRBJ2-1 and V is TRBV7-2, with 11 positions matching TRBD1. Trimming took 7 bases from V and 7 from J; bases not matched to a gene: 9. The CDR3 length is 15 residues. Germline values: CDR1 SGHTA, CDR2 FQGNSA. The CDR3, as DNA: TGTGCCAGCACCCTGGACAGGGGGCGTCGGAATGAGCAGTTCTTC. Translated, it gives CASTLDRGRRNEQFF. Full variable domain (rest looked up from reference TRBV7-2 and TRBJ2-1): GAGVSQSPSNKVTEKGKDVELRCDPISGHTALYWYRQSLGQGLEFLIYFQGNSAPDKSGLPSDRFSAERTGGSVSTLTIQRTQQEDSAVYLCASTLDRGRRNEQFFGPGTRLTVL.

V usage is TRBV7-2 and J usage is TRBJ2-7, with 7 positions matching TRBD1. The CDR3 spans 16 residues. J lost 0 bases, V lost 1 base, and 6 bases had no gene match. Germline CDR1 is SGHTA and CDR2 is FQGNSA. Here the CDR3 reads CASSLGGGDSSYEQYF. In DNA, the CDR3 is TGTGCCAGCAGCTTAGGGGGTGGGGACAGCTCCTACGAGCAGTACTTC.

The rearrangement links TRBV18 to TRBJ2-7, with a weak D call TRBD1 (6 bases). Trimming pared 8 bases from V and 1 base from J, leaving 12 bases between. Germline-derived CDR1 and CDR2 are KGHSH and LQKENI. The CDR3 length is 13 residues. CDR3 nucleotides: TGTGCCAGCGCCGCAGGGGTTTCCTACGAGCAGTACTTC. It codes for CASAAGVSYEQYF.

Turning to this clone: Additional DNA sequences in this sample encode the identical CDR3. The chain uses TRBV5-1 and TRBJ2-5; TRBD1 matches at 7 bases. This CDR3 is 13 amino acids long. V lost 2 bases and J lost 4; bases outside the gene matches: 2. Germline CDR1 SGHRS, CDR2 YFSETQ. CDR3 bases: TGCGCCAGCAGCTTTTCAGGGGGAGAGACCCAGTACTTC. Encoded protein: CASSFSGGETQYF.